This is a list of T cell receptor beta chains from one sample in a study of blood T cell repertoires in COVID-19. Only in-frame clones appear in the TCRdb table, and some are missing; sequencing was by immunoSEQ multiplex PCR. The table lists 250,000 to 400,000 clones, about 88% of them singletons, with 2% to 3% in the top ten. Sequencing was done on a sample of PBMCs or T cells enriched from blood (not recorded which). The receptor set was obtained from a man aged 55 to 70 who had recovered from COVID-19. The CDR3 runs from the conserved cysteine through the conserved F or W. A D gene is named only where the DNA matches it firmly.

d_gene: .; v_gene: TRBV7-2; j_gene: TRBJ2-7; CDR3aa: CASSLDQGRPYEQYF; CDR3nt: TGTGCCAGCAGCTTAGATCAGGGGCGTCCCTACGAGCAGTACTTC
d_gene: .; v_gene: TRBV27; j_gene: TRBJ1-2; CDR3aa: CASSPRTAGNYGYTF; CDR3nt: TGTGCCAGCAGCCCCCGGACAGCGGGAAACTATGGCTACACCTTC
d_gene: .; v_gene: TRBV6-5; j_gene: TRBJ1-2; CDR3aa: CASTLDSPRYGYTF; CDR3nt: TGTGCCAGCACCCTGGACAGCCCCCGCTATGGCTACACCTTC
d_gene: .; v_gene: TRBV20-1; j_gene: TRBJ2-5; CDR3aa: CSASGETQYF; CDR3nt: TGCAGTGCTAGCGGGGAGACCCAGTACTTC
d_gene: .; v_gene: TRBV2; j_gene: TRBJ2-2; CDR3aa: CASSVSRTGELFF; CDR3nt: TGTGCCAGCAGTGTTAGCAGAACCGGGGAGCTGTTTTTT
d_gene: TRBD2; v_gene: TRBV7-6; j_gene: TRBJ2-1; CDR3aa: CASSLSGGAANEQFF; CDR3nt: TGTGCCAGCAGCTTGAGCGGGGGGGCCGCTAATGAGCAGTTCTTC
d_gene: .; v_gene: TRBV3-1/TRBV3-2; j_gene: TRBJ2-2; CDR3aa: CASSQSPSAITGELFF; CDR3nt: TGTGCCAGCAGCCAAAGTCCTAGCGCGATCACCGGGGAGCTGTTTTTT
d_gene: .; v_gene: TRBV12-5; j_gene: TRBJ1-1; CDR3aa: CASGFGNTEAFF; CDR3nt: TGTGCTAGTGGTTTCGGGAACACTGAAGCTTTCTTT
d_gene: TRBD1; v_gene: TRBV6-2/TRBV6-3; j_gene: TRBJ1-6; CDR3aa: CASSRQGLKSSPLHF; CDR3nt: TGTGCCAGCAGTCGACAGGGGTTAAAGAGTTCACCCCTCCACTTT
d_gene: .; v_gene: TRBV5-1; j_gene: TRBJ2-1; CDR3aa: CASSLLPSSYNEQFF; CDR3nt: TGCGCCAGCAGCTTGTTGCCGAGCTCCTACAATGAGCAGTTCTTC
d_gene: .; v_gene: TRBV6-5; j_gene: TRBJ1-1; CDR3aa: CASSLDRGHTEAFF; CDR3nt: TGTGCCAGCAGCCTGGACAGAGGTCACACTGAAGCTTTCTTT
d_gene: TRBD1; v_gene: TRBV2; j_gene: TRBJ1-5; CDR3aa: CASSLGQGSNQPQHF; CDR3nt: TGTGCCAGCAGTTTAGGACAGGGCAGCAATCAGCCCCAGCATTTT
d_gene: .; v_gene: TRBV5-6; j_gene: TRBJ2-7; CDR3aa: CASSSGPDRPSYEQYF; CDR3nt: TGTGCCAGCAGCTCGGGACCGGACAGACCCTCCTACGAGCAGTACTTC